This T cell receptor (beta chain) emerged from a study of T-cell reconstitution after alpha-beta-depleted transplantation in children. Preparing the TCRbeta library involved the use of unique molecular identifiers. Each CDR3 protein is one row after TCRdb ran MiXCR on the PCR reads. The sample carries 700,000 to 950,000 distinct CDR3 sequences, approximately 15% recorded once. Notes on the study in general: One year after transplant, T-cell counts and diversity came mostly from newly produced T cells. The study reportedly traced alpha-beta T cells about two months after transplant to several hundred expanded graft clones.

This clonotype has a single count. Its antigen remains unidentified. Trimming removed 7 bases from V and 0 bases from J, with 15 bases in between. This CDR3 is built from 14 residues. The germline V gene encodes CDR1 SQVTM and CDR2 ANQGSEA. The sequenced sample was PBMCs, mostly from graft donor cells, obtained 360 days after TCRalphabeta/CD19-depleted stem cell transplant. The receptor's source is a male patient aged 10 to 17 who had a stem cell transplant for acute lymphoblastic leukemia, so the T cells may come from the graft donor. V and J are TRBV29-1 and TRBJ1-2, with TRBD1 as a possible D gene (5 bases). The CDR3 here is CSAGGGDPNYGYTF. The CDR3 coding sequence is TGCAGCGCCGGGGGAGGGGACCCTAACTATGGCTACACCTTC.